This section outlines one T cell receptor (beta chain) sequence together with its context. The antigen remains unidentified. This sample was included in a study of radiotherapy plus CTLA-4 blockade in lung cancer. CDR3 length: 17 residues. J was trimmed by 8 bases and V by 4 bases; bases with no gene match: 17. The germline gives CDR1 SGHDT, CDR2 YYEEEE. Findings and caveats of the study: Radiotherapy with ipilimumab was followed by blood expansion of tumor-derived clones.

People whose metastatic non-small-cell lung cancer was chemo-refractory got focal radiation along with CTLA-4 blockade by ipilimumab. Sequencing was performed with immunoSEQ multiplex PCR; in TCRdb, only in-frame clones are kept and a portion is missing. The table has about 64,000 clones, about 72% seen once. The sequence was obtained from a human donor with non-small cell lung cancer whose response to radiotherapy plus ipilimumab could not be evaluated. V usage is TRBV5-6 and J usage is TRBJ2-1, with 8 bases that match TRBD2. This specimen consisted of peripheral blood, obtained from a patient treated with radiotherapy plus ipilimumab. In nucleotides, the CDR3 is TGTGCCAGCAGCCTAATGCGAACCTGGGGACTAGTTGATGAGCAGTTCTTC. It codes for CASSLMRTWGLVDEQFF.